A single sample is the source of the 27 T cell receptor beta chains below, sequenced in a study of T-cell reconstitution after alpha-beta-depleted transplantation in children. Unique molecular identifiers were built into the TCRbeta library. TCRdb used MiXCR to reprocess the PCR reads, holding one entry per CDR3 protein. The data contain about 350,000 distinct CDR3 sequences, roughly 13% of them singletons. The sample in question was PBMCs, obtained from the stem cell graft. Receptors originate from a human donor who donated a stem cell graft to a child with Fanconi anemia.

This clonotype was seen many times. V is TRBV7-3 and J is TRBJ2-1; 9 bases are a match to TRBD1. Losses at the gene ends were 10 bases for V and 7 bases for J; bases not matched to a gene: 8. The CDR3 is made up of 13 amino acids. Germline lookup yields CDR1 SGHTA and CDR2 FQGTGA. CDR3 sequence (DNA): TGTGCCACCGGGACAGGGTTTGGGAATGAGCAGTTCTTC. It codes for CATGTGFGNEQFF.

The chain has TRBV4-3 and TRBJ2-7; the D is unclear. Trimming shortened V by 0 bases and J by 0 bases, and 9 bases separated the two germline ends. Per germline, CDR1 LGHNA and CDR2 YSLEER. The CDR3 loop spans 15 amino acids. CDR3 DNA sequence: TGCGCCAGCAGCCAAGACTACTACGGCTCCTACGAGCAGTACTTC. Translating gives CASSQDYYGSYEQYF.

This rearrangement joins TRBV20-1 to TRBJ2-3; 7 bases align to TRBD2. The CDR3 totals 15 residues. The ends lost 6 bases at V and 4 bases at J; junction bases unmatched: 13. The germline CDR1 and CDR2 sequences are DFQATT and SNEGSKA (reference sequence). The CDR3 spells CSANRLASSSDTQYF. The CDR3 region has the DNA TGCAGTGCGAATAGACTAGCCAGTTCCTCAGATACGCAGTATTTT.

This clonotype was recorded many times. The chain's CDR3 is CSAMIQVSSYGYTF. CDR3 nucleotides: TGCAGTGCGATGATACAGGTCTCCAGCTATGGCTACACCTTC. The rearrangement joins TRBV20-1 to TRBJ1-2; D might be TRBD1 (5 bases). Deletions cut 6 bases from V and 4 bases from J, with 18 bases between. The V gene's germline CDR1 is DFQATT and CDR2 SNEGSKA (reference sequence). CDR3 length equals 14 residues.

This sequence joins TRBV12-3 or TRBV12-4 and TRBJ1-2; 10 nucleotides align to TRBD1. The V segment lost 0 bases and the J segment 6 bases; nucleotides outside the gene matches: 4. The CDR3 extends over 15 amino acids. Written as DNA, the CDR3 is TGTGCCAGCAGTTTAGCGACAGGGGGCGGTGATGGCTACACCTTC. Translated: CASSLATGGGDGYTF.

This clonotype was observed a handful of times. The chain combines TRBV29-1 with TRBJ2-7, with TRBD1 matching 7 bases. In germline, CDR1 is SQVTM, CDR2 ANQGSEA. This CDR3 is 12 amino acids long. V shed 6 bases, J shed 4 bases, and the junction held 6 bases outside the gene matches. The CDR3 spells CSVRTGFYEQYF. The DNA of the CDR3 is TGCAGCGTGCGGACAGGCTTTTACGAGCAGTACTTC.

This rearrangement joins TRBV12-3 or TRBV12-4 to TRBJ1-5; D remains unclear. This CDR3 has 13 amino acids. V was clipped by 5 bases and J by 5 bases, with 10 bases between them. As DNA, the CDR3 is TGTGCCAGCAGTACAAACGGGGATCAGCCCCAGCATTTT. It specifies CASSTNGDQPQHF.

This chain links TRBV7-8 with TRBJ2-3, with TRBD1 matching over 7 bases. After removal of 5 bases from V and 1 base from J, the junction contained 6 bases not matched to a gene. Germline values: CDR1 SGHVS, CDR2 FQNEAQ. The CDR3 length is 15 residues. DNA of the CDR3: TGTGCCAGCAGCCGCCGGGACAGTGGCACAGATACGCAGTATTTT. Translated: CASSRRDSGTDTQYF.

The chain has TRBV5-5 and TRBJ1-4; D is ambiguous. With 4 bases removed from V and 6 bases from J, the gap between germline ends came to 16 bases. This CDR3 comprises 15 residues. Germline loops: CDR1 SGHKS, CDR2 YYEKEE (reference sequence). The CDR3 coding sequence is TGTGCCAGCAGCAGGGATCTTCGCGGGGATGAAAAACTGTTTTTT. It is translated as CASSRDLRGDEKLFF.

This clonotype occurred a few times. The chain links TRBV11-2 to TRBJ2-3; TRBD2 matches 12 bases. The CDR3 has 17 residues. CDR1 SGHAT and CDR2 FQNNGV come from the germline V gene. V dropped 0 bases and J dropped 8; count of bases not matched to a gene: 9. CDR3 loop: CASSLDASGGARGTQYF. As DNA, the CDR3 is TGTGCCAGCAGCTTAGATGCTAGCGGGGGGGCCCGGGGTACGCAGTATTTT.

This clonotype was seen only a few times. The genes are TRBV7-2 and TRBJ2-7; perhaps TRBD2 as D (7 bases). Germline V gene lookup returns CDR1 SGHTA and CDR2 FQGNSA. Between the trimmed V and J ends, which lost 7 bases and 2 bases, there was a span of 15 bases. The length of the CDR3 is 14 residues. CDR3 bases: TGTGCCAGCACCAAGGGGGGGGGCCCCTACGAGCAGTACTTC. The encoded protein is CASTKGGGPYEQYF.

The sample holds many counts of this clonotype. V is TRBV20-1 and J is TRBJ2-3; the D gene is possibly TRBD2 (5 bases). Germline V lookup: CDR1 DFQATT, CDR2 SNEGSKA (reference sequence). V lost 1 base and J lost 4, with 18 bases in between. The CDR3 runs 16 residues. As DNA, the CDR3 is TGCAGTGCTAGAGTTGATCGGGAAGGCGAATCAGATACGCAGTATTTT. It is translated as CSARVDREGESDTQYF.

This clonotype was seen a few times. Here the CDR3 reads CASSYELARTEAFF. CDR3 bases: TGTGCCAGCAGTTACGAGCTGGCGCGCACTGAAGCTTTCTTT. J is TRBJ1-1 and V is TRBV6-2 or TRBV6-3; D is undetermined. V gave up 2 bases and J gave up 4 bases, with 11 bases separating them. The CDR3 length is 14 residues. Germline CDR1 is MNHEY and CDR2 is SVGEGT.

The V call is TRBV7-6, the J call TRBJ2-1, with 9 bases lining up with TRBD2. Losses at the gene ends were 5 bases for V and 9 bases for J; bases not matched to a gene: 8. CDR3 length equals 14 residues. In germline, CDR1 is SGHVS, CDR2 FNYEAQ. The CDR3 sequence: CASSALAGGGEQFF. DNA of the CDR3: TGTGCCAGCAGCGCACTTGCGGGGGGGGGTGAGCAGTTCTTC.

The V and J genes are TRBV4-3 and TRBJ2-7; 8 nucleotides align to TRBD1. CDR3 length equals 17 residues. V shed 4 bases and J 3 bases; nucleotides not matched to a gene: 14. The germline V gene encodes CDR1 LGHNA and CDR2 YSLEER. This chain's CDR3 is CASSRAASGGDFYEQYF. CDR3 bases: TGCGCCAGCAGCCGCGCGGCTTCAGGGGGCGATTTCTACGAGCAGTACTTC.

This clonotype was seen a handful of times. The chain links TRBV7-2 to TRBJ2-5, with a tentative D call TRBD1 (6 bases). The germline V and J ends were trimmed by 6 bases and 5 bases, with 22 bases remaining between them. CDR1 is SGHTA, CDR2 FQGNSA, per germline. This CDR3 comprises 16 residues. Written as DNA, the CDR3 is TGTGCCAGCAGTCCAGATCCCACAGGGTACTATGAGACCCAGTACTTC. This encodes CASSPDPTGYYETQYF. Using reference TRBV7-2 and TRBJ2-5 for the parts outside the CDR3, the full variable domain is GAGVSQSPSNKVTEKGKDVELRCDPISGHTALYWYRQSLGQGLEFLIYFQGNSAPDKSGLPSDRFSAERTGGSVSTLTIQRTQQEDSAVYLCASSPDPTGYYETQYFGPGTRLLVL.

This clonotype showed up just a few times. The CDR3 loop is CASSYGTGKSGANVLTF. The CDR3 region has the DNA TGTGCCAGCAGCTACGGGACGGGAAAATCTGGGGCCAACGTCCTGACTTTC. The gene calls are TRBV7-8 and TRBJ2-6; either TRBD1 or TRBD2 may supply D (5 bases each). Germline V gene data show CDR1 as SGHVS and CDR2 as FQNEAQ. The CDR3 is made up of 17 amino acids. Between the trimmed V and J ends, which lost 4 bases and 1 base, there was a span of 14 bases.

CDR3 residues: CASSQRLGVSGELFF. The CDR3 DNA sequence: TGTGCCAGCAGCCAACGCCTTGGGGTTTCCGGGGAGCTGTTTTTT. The V gene is TRBV4-2, the J gene TRBJ2-2; no firm D call. Trimming removed 2 bases from V and 6 bases from J, with 13 bases in between. The germline V gene encodes CDR1 LGHNA and CDR2 YNFKEQ. The CDR3 length is 15 residues.

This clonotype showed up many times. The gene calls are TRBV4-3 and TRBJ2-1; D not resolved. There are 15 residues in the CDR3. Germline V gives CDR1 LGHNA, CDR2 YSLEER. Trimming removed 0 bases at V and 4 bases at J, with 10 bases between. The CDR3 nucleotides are TGCGCCAGCAGCCAAGATGACACACAGTACAATGAGCAGTTCTTC. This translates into CASSQDDTQYNEQFF.

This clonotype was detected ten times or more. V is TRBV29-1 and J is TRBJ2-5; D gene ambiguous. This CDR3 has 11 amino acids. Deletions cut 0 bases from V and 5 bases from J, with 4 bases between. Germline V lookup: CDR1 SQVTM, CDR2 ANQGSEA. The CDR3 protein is CSVEDHETQYF. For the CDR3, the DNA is TGCAGCGTTGAAGATCACGAGACCCAGTACTTC.

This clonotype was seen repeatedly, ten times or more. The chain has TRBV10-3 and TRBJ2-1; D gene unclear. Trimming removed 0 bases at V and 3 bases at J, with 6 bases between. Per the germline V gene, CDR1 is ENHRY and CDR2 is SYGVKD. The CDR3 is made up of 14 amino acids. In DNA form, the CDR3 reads TGTGCCATCAGTGAGTCTGGATACTACAATGAGCAGTTCTTC. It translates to CAISESGYYNEQFF.

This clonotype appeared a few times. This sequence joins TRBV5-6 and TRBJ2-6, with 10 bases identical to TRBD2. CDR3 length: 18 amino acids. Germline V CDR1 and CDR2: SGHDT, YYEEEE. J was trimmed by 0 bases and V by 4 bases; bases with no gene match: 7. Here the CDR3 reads CASSTSSGGVSGANVLTF. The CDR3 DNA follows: TGTGCCAGCAGCACCTCTAGCGGGGGTGTCTCTGGGGCCAACGTCCTGACTTTC.

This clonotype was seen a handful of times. CDR3 amino acids: CASSQGGDSTPFF. CDR3 sequence (DNA): TGTGCCAGCAGCCAGGGAGGGGACAGCACACCCTTCTTC. The chain employs TRBV4-2 and TRBJ2-1; D may correspond to TRBD1 or TRBD2 (7 bases each). Trimming pared 3 bases from V and 16 bases from J, leaving 19 bases between. This CDR3 has 13 residues. The V gene's germline CDR1 is LGHNA and CDR2 YNFKEQ.

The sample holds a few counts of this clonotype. CDR3 protein: CASSSLRREAFF. Here the CDR3 DNA reads TGTGCCAGCAGCTCCCTCAGGAGAGAAGCTTTCTTT. V is TRBV13 and J is TRBJ1-1; D remains ambiguous. V lost 4 bases and J 8 bases, leaving 11 bases between the germline ends. The CDR3 has 12 residues. The germline gives CDR1 PRHDT, CDR2 FYEKMQ (reference sequence).

DNA for the CDR3: TGCAGTGCTACTCCGGGACAGGCCCCGGGGCAGTACTTC. Translated, it gives CSATPGQAPGQYF. The genes are TRBV20-1 and TRBJ2-7; 8 bases fit TRBD1. The CDR3 has 13 amino acids. Trimming at V came to 4 bases and at J to 9 bases, leaving 11 bases not matched to a gene. Per germline, CDR1 DFQATT and CDR2 SNEGSKA (reference sequence).

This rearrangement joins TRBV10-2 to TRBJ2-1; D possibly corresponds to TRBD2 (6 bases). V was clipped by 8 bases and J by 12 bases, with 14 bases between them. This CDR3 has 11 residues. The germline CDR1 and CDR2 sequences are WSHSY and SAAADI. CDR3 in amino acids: CASGTPTRQFF. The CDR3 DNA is TGCGCCAGCGGGACTCCAACCCGGCAGTTCTTC.

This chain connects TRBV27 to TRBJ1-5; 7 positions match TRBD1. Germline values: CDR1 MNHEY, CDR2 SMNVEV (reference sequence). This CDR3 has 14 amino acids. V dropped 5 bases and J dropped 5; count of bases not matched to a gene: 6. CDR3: CASSLRDSHQPQHF. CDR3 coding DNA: TGTGCCAGCAGTCTCCGGGACAGCCATCAGCCCCAGCATTTT.